This TCR beta chain was obtained from a study of T cell responses to AZD1222 COVID-19 vaccine. The method was immunoSEQ multiplex PCR; TCRdb's version includes in-frame clones alone and lacks a portion of them. The sample contains roughly 110,000 clones, roughly 90% of which appear only once. Of note for this clone: As yet, its antigen is unknown.

Study conclusions and caveats: Unmutated variant regions are reportedly targeted by nearly half of spike-specific TCRs. Seropositive status at baseline applied to only a handful of AZD1222 recipients. Dominant CD4 TCR responses targeted spike regions 160-218 and 743-854.

Germline CDR1 reads MNHEY; CDR2 reads SVGAGI. With V trimmed by 0 bases and J by 3 bases, 3 bases remained unmatched. CDR3 length: 15 amino acids. Sequences were derived from peripheral blood, sampled on day 0 of AZD1222 vaccination. The J gene is TRBJ2-7, the V gene TRBV6-5; 9 nucleotides align to TRBD2. This receptor was taken from an adult in good health. CDR3 region: CASSYSVAGDYEQYF. CDR3 coding DNA: TGTGCCAGCAGTTACTCGGTAGCGGGAGACTACGAGCAGTACTTC.